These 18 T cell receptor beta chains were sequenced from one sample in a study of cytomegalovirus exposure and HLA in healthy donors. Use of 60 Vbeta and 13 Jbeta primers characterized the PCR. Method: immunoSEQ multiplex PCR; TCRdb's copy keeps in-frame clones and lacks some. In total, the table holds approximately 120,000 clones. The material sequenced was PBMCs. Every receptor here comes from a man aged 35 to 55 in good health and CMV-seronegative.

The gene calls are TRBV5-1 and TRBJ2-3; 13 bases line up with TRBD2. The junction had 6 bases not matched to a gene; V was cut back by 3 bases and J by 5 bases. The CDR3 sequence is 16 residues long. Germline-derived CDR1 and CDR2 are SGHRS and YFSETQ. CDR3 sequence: CASSSGLAGNLDTQYF. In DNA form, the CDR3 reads TGCGCCAGCAGCTCGGGACTAGCGGGGAATCTAGATACGCAGTATTTT.

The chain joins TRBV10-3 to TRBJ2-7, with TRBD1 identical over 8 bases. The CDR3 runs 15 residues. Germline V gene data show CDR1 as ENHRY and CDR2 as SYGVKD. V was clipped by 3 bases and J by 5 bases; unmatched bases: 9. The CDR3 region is CAISDPRTGSDEQYF. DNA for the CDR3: TGTGCCATCAGTGACCCACGGACAGGGTCGGACGAGCAGTACTTC.

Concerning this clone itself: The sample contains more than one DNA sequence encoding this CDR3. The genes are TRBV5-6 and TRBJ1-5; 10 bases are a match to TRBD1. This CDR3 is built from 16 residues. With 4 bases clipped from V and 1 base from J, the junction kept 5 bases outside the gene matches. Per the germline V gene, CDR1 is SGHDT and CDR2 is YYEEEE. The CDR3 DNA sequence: TGTGCCAGCAGCGGGCGGACAGGGGGGAGCAATCAGCCCCAGCATTTT. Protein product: CASSGRTGGSNQPQHF.

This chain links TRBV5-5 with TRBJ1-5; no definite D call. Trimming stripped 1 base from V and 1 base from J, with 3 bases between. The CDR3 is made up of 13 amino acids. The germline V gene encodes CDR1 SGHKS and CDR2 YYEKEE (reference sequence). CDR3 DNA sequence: TGTGCCAGCAGCTTGTCGAGCAATCAGCCCCAGCATTTT. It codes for CASSLSSNQPQHF.

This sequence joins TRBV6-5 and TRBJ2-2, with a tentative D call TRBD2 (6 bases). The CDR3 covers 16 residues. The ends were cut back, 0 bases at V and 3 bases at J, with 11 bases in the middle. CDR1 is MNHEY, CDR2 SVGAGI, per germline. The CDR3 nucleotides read TGTGCCAGCAGTTACTCCGGGGGAGCGGACACCGGGGAGCTGTTTTTT. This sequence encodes CASSYSGGADTGELFF.

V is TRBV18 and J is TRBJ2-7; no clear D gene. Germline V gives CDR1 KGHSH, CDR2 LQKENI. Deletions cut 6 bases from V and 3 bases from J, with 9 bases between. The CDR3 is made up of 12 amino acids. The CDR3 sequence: CASSSISYEQYF. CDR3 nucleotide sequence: TGTGCCAGCTCCTCGATCAGCTACGAGCAGTACTTC.

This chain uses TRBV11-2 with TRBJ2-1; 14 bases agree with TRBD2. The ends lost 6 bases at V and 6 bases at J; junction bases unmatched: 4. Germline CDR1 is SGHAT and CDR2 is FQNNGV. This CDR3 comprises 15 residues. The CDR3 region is CASREGLAGVNEQFF. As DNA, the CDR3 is TGTGCCAGCAGGGAGGGACTAGCGGGAGTCAATGAGCAGTTCTTC.

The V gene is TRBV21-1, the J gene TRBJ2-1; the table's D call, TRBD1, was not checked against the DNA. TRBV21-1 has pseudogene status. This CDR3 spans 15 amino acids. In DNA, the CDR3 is TGTGCCAGCAGAACCGGGACAGGGACCTACAATGAGCAGTTCTTC. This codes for CASRTGTGTYNEQFF.

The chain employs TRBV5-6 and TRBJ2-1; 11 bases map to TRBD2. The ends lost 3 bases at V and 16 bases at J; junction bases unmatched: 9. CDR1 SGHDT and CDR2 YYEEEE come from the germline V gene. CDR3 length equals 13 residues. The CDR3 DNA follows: TGTGCCAGCAGCTGGGAGACTAGCGGGACAAGTTTCTTC. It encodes CASSWETSGTSFF.

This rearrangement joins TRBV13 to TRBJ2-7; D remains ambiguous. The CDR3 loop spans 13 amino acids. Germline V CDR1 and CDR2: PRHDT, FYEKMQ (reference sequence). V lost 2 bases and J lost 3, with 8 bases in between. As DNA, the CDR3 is TGTGCCAGCAGCTTAAACCTATTCTACGAGCAGTACTTC. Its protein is CASSLNLFYEQYF.

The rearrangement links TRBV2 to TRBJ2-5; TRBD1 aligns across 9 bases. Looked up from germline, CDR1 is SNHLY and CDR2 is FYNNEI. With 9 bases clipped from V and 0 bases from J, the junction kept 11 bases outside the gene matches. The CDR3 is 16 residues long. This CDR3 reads CASPRGTGRHQETQYF. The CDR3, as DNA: TGTGCCAGTCCCAGAGGGACAGGGAGACACCAAGAGACCCAGTACTTC.

CDR3 protein: CASVRTGTNYGYTF. CDR3 bases: TGTGCCAGTGTAAGGACAGGGACCAACTATGGCTACACCTTC. V and J are TRBV19 and TRBJ1-2; TRBD1 matches at 8 bases. The germline gives CDR1 LNHDA, CDR2 SQIVND (reference sequence). The CDR3 length is 14 residues. Trimming cost V 8 bases and J 2 bases; bases outside gene matches: 7.

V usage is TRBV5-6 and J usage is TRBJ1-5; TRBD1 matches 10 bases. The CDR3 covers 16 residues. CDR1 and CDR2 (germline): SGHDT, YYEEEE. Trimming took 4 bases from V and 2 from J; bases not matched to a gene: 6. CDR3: CASSVDRGLGNQPQHF. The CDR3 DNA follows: TGTGCCAGCAGCGTAGACAGGGGGCTCGGCAATCAGCCCCAGCATTTT.

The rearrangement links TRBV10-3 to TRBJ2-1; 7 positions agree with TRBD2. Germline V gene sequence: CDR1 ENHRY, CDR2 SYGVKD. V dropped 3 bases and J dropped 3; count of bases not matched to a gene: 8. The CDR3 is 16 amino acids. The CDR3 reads CAISDVGGRGYNEQFF. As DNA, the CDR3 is TGTGCCATCAGTGATGTTGGCGGGAGAGGCTACAATGAGCAGTTCTTC.

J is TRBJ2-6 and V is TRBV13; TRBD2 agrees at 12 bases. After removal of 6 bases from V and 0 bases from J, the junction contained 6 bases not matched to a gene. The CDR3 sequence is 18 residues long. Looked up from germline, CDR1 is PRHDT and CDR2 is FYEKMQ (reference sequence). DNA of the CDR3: TGTGCCAGCAGACGCGGACTAGCGGGACTCTCTGGGGCCAACGTCCTGACTTTC. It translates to CASRRGLAGLSGANVLTF.

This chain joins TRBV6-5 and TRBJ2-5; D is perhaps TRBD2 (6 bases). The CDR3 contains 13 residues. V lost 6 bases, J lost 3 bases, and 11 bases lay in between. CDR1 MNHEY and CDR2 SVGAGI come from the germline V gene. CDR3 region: CASSPGTEETQYF. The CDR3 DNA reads TGTGCCAGCAGCCCCGGGACTGAAGAGACCCAGTACTTC.

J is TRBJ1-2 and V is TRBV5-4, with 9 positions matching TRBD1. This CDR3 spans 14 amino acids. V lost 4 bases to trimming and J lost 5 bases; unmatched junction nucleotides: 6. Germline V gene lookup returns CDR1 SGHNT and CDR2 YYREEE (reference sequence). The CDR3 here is CASSQDRGGYGYTF. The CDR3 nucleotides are TGTGCCAGCAGCCAGGACAGGGGAGGGTATGGCTACACCTTC.

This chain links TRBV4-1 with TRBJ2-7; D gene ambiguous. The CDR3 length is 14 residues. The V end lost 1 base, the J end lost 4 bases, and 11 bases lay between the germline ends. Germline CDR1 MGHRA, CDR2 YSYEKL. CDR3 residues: CASSQGPLNYEQYF. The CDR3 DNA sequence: TGCGCCAGCAGCCAAGGGCCCCTGAATTACGAGCAGTACTTC.